A selection of T cell receptor beta chains follows, all from one sample in a study of T cell changes during pregnancy in multiple sclerosis. Only in-frame clones appear in the TCRdb table, and some are missing; sequencing was by immunoSEQ multiplex PCR. The data show about 28,000 clones, roughly 87% seen once. Sequences were derived from CD4+ T cells from peripheral blood mononuclear cells, sampled in the second trimester of pregnancy. These receptors came from a female donor with multiple sclerosis, enrolled in a pregnancy study. The CDR3 runs from the conserved cysteine through the conserved F or W. A D gene is named only where the DNA matches it firmly. Clone size appears in some rows only: once, few, many, or a class for an expanded clone.

J gene,D gene,CDR3 length,clone size,V gene,CDR3 protein,CDR3 DNA
TRBJ1-6,TRBD1,16,NA,TRBV4-2,CASSQDRTGYNSPLHF,TGTGCCAGCAGCCAAGACAGGACAGGGTATAATTCACCCCTCCACTTT
TRBJ1-6,NA,16,few,TRBV18,CASSPVAGRRNSPLHF,TGTGCCAGCTCACCAGTGGCGGGACGGAGGAATTCACCCCTCCACTTT
TRBJ2-2,NA,14,NA,TRBV19,CASPERLGTGELFF,TGTGCCAGTCCCGAGCGTCTCGGCACCGGGGAGCTGTTTTTT
TRBJ2-3,TRBD2,16,NA,TRBV5-1,CASSSLAGGPADTQYF,TGCGCCAGCAGCTCGCTAGCGGGGGGGCCCGCAGATACGCAGTATTTT
TRBJ2-5,TRBD2,15,NA,TRBV5-1,CASSLAGGGQETQYF,TGCGCCAGCAGCTTGGCCGGGGGGGGGCAAGAGACCCAGTACTTC
TRBJ1-1,NA,13,NA,TRBV5-1,CASSLQGFTEAFF,TGCGCCAGCAGCTTACAGGGTTTCACTGAAGCTTTCTTT
TRBJ1-5,NA,13,NA,TRBV29-1,CSVVVGLDQPQHF,TGCAGCGTCGTTGTGGGTCTAGATCAGCCCCAGCATTTT
TRBJ1-4,NA,15,NA,TRBV4-3,CASSQGEGRGEKLFF,TGCGCCAGCAGCCAAGGGGAGGGGCGCGGTGAAAAACTGTTTTTT
TRBJ1-5,NA,13,NA,TRBV10-3,CAIASGGSQPQHF,TGTGCCATCGCCTCTGGGGGCTCTCAGCCCCAGCATTTT
TRBJ1-1,NA,16,NA,TRBV5-1,CASRWSLSARGTEAFF,TGCGCCAGCAGGTGGTCTCTTTCCGCCAGGGGCACTGAAGCTTTCTTT
TRBJ2-1,NA,13,NA,TRBV5-1,CASSYTNREWQFF,TGCGCCAGCAGCTATACTAACAGGGAATGGCAGTTCTTC
TRBJ2-1,TRBD2,15,NA,TRBV5-1,CASSISGGAYNEQFF,TGCGCCAGCAGCATTAGCGGGGGGGCCTACAATGAGCAGTTCTTC
TRBJ2-5,NA,13,NA,TRBV5-1,CASSFSSTETQYF,TGCGCCAGCAGCTTTAGTTCTACAGAGACCCAGTACTTC
TRBJ1-1,NA,13,few,TRBV5-4,CASHLDSLQKAFF,TGTGCCAGCCACTTGGACAGCCTCCAGAAAGCTTTCTTT
TRBJ1-1,NA,17,NA,TRBV15,CATSRAPGEWSNTEAFF,TGTGCCACCAGCAGAGCCCCAGGGGAGTGGTCGAACACTGAAGCTTTCTTT
TRBJ1-1,NA,11,NA,TRBV7-9,CASGEGGEAFF,TGTGCCAGCGGGGAAGGCGGGGAAGCTTTCTTT
TRBJ2-6,TRBD1,18,NA,TRBV5-1,CASARNRQGAGGANVLTF,TGCGCCAGCGCCAGGAACCGACAGGGGGCGGGCGGGGCCAACGTCCTGACTTTC
TRBJ1-1,NA,13,NA,TRBV29-1,CSVAWGLNTEAFF,TGCAGCGTTGCTTGGGGGCTGAACACTGAAGCTTTCTTT
TRBJ1-1,NA,15,NA,TRBV5-5,CASSPTTRGHAEAFF,TGTGCCAGCAGCCCTACCACCCGGGGACACGCTGAAGCTTTCTTT
TRBJ1-6,NA,15,once,TRBV5-4,CASSLEGGGDSPLHF,TGTGCCAGCAGCTTGGAAGGGGGTGGGGATTCACCCCTCCACTTT
TRBJ2-2,NA,12,NA,TRBV28,CASSFVAGELFF,TGTGCCAGCAGTTTTGTCGCCGGGGAGCTGTTTTTT
TRBJ1-2,TRBD1,13,NA,TRBV7-3,CASSLSGRGQWDF,TGTGCCAGCAGCTTATCGGGGCGGGGACAGTGGGACTTC
TRBJ1-4,TRBD1,16,NA,TRBV5-4,CASSLFSQGTNEKLFF,TGTGCCAGCAGCTTGTTTTCACAGGGGACTAATGAAAAACTGTTTTTT
TRBJ2-5,TRBD2,15,NA,TRBV27,CASSVGLAGSETQYF,TGTGCCAGCAGTGTTGGACTAGCGGGGTCGGAGACCCAGTACTTC
TRBJ1-2,NA,15,NA,TRBV19,CASSRLTGANYGYTF,TGTGCCAGTAGTAGACTGACAGGAGCTAACTATGGCTACACCTTC
TRBJ2-3,NA,14,NA,TRBV7-2,CASSLDGVEDTQYF,TGTGCCAGCAGCTTAGACGGGGTTGAAGATACGCAGTATTTT
TRBJ1-2,NA,12,NA,TRBV2,CASRSGNYGYTF,TGTGCCAGCAGGTCAGGGAACTATGGCTACACCTTC
TRBJ2-5,NA,13,NA,TRBV9,CASSSGLQETQYF,TGTGCCAGCAGCTCTGGACTGCAAGAGACCCAGTACTTC
TRBJ2-7,NA,18,NA,TRBV7-2,CASSLERMEGWFSYEQYF,TGTGCCAGCAGCTTAGAGAGGATGGAGGGATGGTTCTCCTACGAGCAGTACTTC
TRBJ2-3,NA,15,NA,TRBV10-3,CAISVDFSRTDTQYF,TGTGCCATCAGTGTGGACTTTTCCCGCACAGATACGCAGTATTTT
TRBJ2-1,TRBD2,15,NA,TRBV5-4,CASSLSGGRNNEQFF,TGTGCCAGCAGCCTTAGCGGGGGGCGCAACAATGAGCAGTTCTTC
TRBJ1-2,NA,15,NA,TRBV6-8,CASSYSYKRPYGYTF,TGTGCCAGCAGTTACTCCTATAAGAGGCCCTATGGCTACACCTTC
TRBJ1-1,NA,16,few,TRBV5-1,CASSPTLGRGITEAFF,TGCGCCAGCAGCCCTACACTAGGTCGAGGAATCACTGAAGCTTTCTTT
TRBJ2-7,NA,16,NA,TRBV27,CASSSVLRRGTGEQYF,TGTGCCAGCAGTAGTGTTTTGAGGCGGGGAACTGGCGAGCAGTACTTC
TRBJ1-4,NA,18,NA,TRBV11-2,CASSLVSAWGLANEKLFF,TGTGCCAGCAGCTTAGTATCTGCATGGGGGCTTGCTAATGAAAAACTGTTTTTT
TRBJ1-3,TRBD1,17,NA,TRBV7-2,CASSLQGPLISGNTIYF,TGTGCCAGCAGCCTACAGGGGCCCTTGATCTCTGGAAACACCATATATTTT
TRBJ2-5,NA,14,NA,TRBV7-7,CASAARRSQETQYF,TGTGCTAGCGCGGCCCGGAGGTCCCAAGAGACCCAGTACTTC
TRBJ1-4,NA,16,NA,TRBV4-2,CASSQDFRGGEEKLFF,TGTGCCAGCAGCCAAGATTTCCGAGGGGGTGAGGAAAAACTGTTTTTT
TRBJ2-5,NA,13,NA,TRBV23-1,CAVAWGDQETQYF,TGCGCCGTCGCGTGGGGGGACCAAGAGACCCAGTACTTC
TRBJ1-2,NA,14,NA,TRBV4-2,CASSQSGGTYGYTF,TGTGCCAGCAGCCAATCTGGGGGGACCTATGGCTACACCTTC
TRBJ1-1,TRBD1,18,NA,TRBV7-6,CASSLEGRTGAQDTEAFF,TGTGCCAGCAGCTTAGAGGGGAGGACAGGGGCGCAGGACACTGAAGCTTTCTTT
TRBJ2-2,TRBD1,17,once,TRBV28,CASSSPSDRGPLGELFF,TGTGCCAGCAGTTCCCCTTCGGACAGGGGGCCCCTGGGGGAGCTGTTTTTT
TRBJ1-1,TRBD1,14,NA,TRBV27,CASSLQGADTEAFF,TGTGCCAGCAGTTTGCAGGGGGCGGACACTGAAGCTTTCTTT
TRBJ2-1,TRBD1,15,NA,TRBV19,CASSSRDSSFNEQFF,TGTGCCAGTAGTTCCCGGGACAGTAGCTTCAATGAGCAGTTCTTC
TRBJ1-2,NA,13,once,TRBV5-1,CASGEQGNYGYTF,TGCGCCAGCGGGGAGCAGGGGAACTATGGCTACACCTTC
TRBJ1-4,NA,15,NA,TRBV4-1,CASSPLAGWNEKLFF,TGCGCCAGCAGCCCTCTGGCAGGATGGAATGAAAAACTGTTTTTT
TRBJ2-5,TRBD2,16,NA,TRBV5-1,CASSLGDLAGRETQYF,TGCGCCAGCAGCTTGGGTGACCTAGCGGGCCGAGAGACCCAGTACTTC
TRBJ1-6,TRBD1,18,NA,TRBV27,CASRGTAVATSYNSPLHF,TGTGCCAGCAGAGGGACAGCAGTCGCCACCTCCTATAATTCACCCCTCCACTTT
TRBJ2-1,TRBD2,15,NA,TRBV5-1,CASSFFSSGADEQFF,TGCGCCAGCAGCTTCTTTTCTAGCGGGGCCGATGAGCAGTTCTTC
TRBJ1-6,NA,15,NA,TRBV5-1,CASSATTQGDSPLHF,TGCGCCAGCAGCGCCACGACTCAAGGTGATTCACCCCTCCACTTT
TRBJ2-3,NA,16,NA,TRBV4-3,CASSQDLGGSTDTQYF,TGCGCCAGCAGCCAAGATCTTGGGGGGAGCACAGATACGCAGTATTTT
TRBJ1-1,TRBD1,13,NA,TRBV30,CAWGSFGQGGAFF,TGTGCCTGGGGGTCGTTCGGACAGGGGGGAGCTTTCTTT
TRBJ2-3,NA,14,NA,TRBV7-3,CASSLRGATDTQYF,TGTGCCAGCAGCTTACGGGGGGCCACAGATACGCAGTATTTT
TRBJ2-5,TRBD2,15,NA,TRBV2,CASRDGTSGKETQYF,TGTGCCAGCAGGGACGGGACTAGCGGAAAAGAGACCCAGTACTTC
TRBJ1-5,NA,14,NA,TRBV2,CASSEYGRLTPQHF,TGTGCCAGCAGTGAGTACGGCAGGTTAACCCCCCAGCATTTT
TRBJ1-6,NA,13,NA,TRBV6-1,CASIEEGRSPLHF,TGTGCCAGCATCGAGGAGGGGAGGTCACCCCTCCACTTT
TRBJ1-5,TRBD1,15,NA,TRBV6-5,CASRATGRGDQPQHF,TGTGCCAGCAGAGCGACAGGGCGTGGGGATCAGCCCCAGCATTTT
TRBJ2-1,NA,15,NA,TRBV30,CAWSRMGAFINEQFF,TGTGCCTGGAGTAGGATGGGGGCGTTCATCAATGAGCAGTTCTTC
TRBJ2-7,NA,13,NA,TRBV7-8,CASTATFTYEQYF,TGTGCCAGCACAGCGACCTTTACCTACGAGCAGTACTTC